What follows are 7 T cell receptor beta chains derived from one specimen sequenced in a study of T cells after yellow fever vaccination. TCRdb itself ran the 5' RACE reads through MiXCR, one entry per CDR3 protein. The sample consists of hundreds of thousands of distinct CDR3 sequences, under 25% of them appearing once. Sequenced here: PBMCs, sampled 15 days after the yellow fever booster vaccination. Source of these receptors: a man aged 30 to 45 who received the YFV17D yellow fever vaccine.

CDR3 amino acids: CASQLVDTQYF. The CDR3 nucleotides read TGTGCCAGTCAGTTAGTAGATACGCAGTATTTT. V gene TRBV7-8 combines with J gene TRBJ2-3; unclear D gene. This CDR3 is 11 amino acids long. V was shortened by 9 bases and J by 5 bases, with 9 bases between the two germline ends. Per germline, CDR1 SGHVS and CDR2 FQNEAQ.

A few counts support this clonotype. The rearrangement links TRBV4-2 to TRBJ2-3, with D hard to call. The V gene's germline CDR1 is LGHNA and CDR2 YNFKEQ. Trimming pared 0 bases from V and 5 bases from J, leaving 18 bases between. This CDR3 spans 17 amino acids. The CDR3 nucleotides are TGTGCCAGCAGCCAAGACCCGAGTGTCTTCTCTCGAGATACGCAGTATTTT. Protein product: CASSQDPSVFSRDTQYF.

V usage is TRBV5-6 and J usage is TRBJ1-2; possibly TRBD1 for D (5 bases). The ends were cut back, 0 bases at V and 2 bases at J, with 17 bases in the middle. The CDR3 extends over 17 amino acids. The germline V gene encodes CDR1 SGHDT and CDR2 YYEEEE. CDR3 DNA: TGTGCCAGCAGCTTGGCCTGGGTTCAGGGTGTCAACTATGGCTACACCTTC. Translated: CASSLAWVQGVNYGYTF.

This clonotype has a handful of counts. This sequence joins TRBV5-1 and TRBJ2-7; D remains ambiguous. This CDR3 has 15 amino acids. Germline V gene sequence: CDR1 SGHRS, CDR2 YFSETQ. V was trimmed by 1 base and J by 3 bases, leaving 14 bases between them. The CDR3 DNA follows: TGCGCCAGCAGCTTGATCGTCGGAGCAAGCTACGAGCAGTACTTC. The encoded protein is CASSLIVGASYEQYF.

The table lists this clonotype with a few counts. V and J are TRBV5-1 and TRBJ1-5, with a weak D call TRBD1 (5 bases). The CDR3 loop spans 15 amino acids. The V end was cut by 0 bases, the J end by 3 bases, with 10 bases between. CDR1 is SGHRS, CDR2 YFSETQ, per germline. The CDR3 protein is CASSLGGEDNQPQHF. Written as DNA, the CDR3 is TGCGCCAGCAGCTTGGGGGGGGAGGACAATCAGCCCCAGCATTTT.

In its sample, this clonotype was seen a few times. The CDR3 DNA follows: TGCGCCAGCAGCTCCAGGACAGGTGTGGGGAACACTGAAGCTTTCTTT. It encodes CASSSRTGVGNTEAFF. This rearrangement joins TRBV5-1 to TRBJ1-1; 7 positions agree with TRBD1. CDR1 is SGHRS and CDR2 is YFSETQ in the germline V gene. V was clipped by 3 bases and J by 1 base; unmatched bases: 9. The CDR3 is 16 amino acids.

V usage is TRBV7-9 and J usage is TRBJ1-2, with D perhaps TRBD1 (5 bases). This CDR3 has 14 amino acids. CDR1 and CDR2 (germline): SEHNR, FQNEAQ (reference sequence). The V and J ends lost 8 bases and 8 bases respectively, with 21 bases between them. The CDR3 reads CASSQQDPPPGYTF. The DNA for the CDR3 is TGTGCCAGCTCCCAACAGGATCCTCCACCCGGCTACACCTTC.